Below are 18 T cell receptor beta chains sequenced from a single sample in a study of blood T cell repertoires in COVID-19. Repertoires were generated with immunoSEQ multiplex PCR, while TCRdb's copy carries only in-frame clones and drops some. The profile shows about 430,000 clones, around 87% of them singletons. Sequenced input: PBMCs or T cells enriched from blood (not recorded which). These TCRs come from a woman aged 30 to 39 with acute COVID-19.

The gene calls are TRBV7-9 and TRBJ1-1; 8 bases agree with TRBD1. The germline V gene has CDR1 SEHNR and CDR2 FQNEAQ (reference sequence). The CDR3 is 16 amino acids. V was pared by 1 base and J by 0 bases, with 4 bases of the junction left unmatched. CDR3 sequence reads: CASSLGTGHMNTEAFF. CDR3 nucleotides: TGTGCCAGCAGCTTAGGGACAGGGCACATGAACACTGAAGCTTTCTTT.

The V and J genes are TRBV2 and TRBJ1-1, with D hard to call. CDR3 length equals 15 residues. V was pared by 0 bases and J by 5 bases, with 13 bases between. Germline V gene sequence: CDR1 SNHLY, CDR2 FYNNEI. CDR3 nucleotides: TGTGCCAGCAGTGAAGCGCTTACCAGAGGGACTGAAGCTTTCTTT. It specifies CASSEALTRGTEAFF.

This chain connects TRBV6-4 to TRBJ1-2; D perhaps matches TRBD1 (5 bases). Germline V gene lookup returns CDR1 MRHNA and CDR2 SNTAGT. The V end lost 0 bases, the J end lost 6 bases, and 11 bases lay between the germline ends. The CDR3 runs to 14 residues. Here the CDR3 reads CASSDSQGSHGYTF. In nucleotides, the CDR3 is TGTGCCAGCAGTGACTCCCAGGGTTCCCATGGCTACACCTTC.

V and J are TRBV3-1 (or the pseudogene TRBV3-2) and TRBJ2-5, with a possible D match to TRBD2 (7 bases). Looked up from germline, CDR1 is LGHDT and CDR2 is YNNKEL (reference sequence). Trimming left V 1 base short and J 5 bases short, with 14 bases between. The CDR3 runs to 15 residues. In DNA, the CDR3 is TGTGCCAGCAGCCAAGGCGTGGGGGGGCCGGAGACCCAGTACTTC. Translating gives CASSQGVGGPETQYF.

CDR3 nucleotide sequence: TGTGCCAGCAGCGAACCGGGACAGGGGCATAATTCACCCCTCCACTTT. Its protein is CASSEPGQGHNSPLHF. The rearrangement joins TRBV4-2 to TRBJ1-6; 10 nucleotides agree with TRBD1. Germline V gene data show CDR1 as LGHNA and CDR2 as YNFKEQ. This CDR3 has 16 residues. Germline trimming cut 5 bases from V and 5 bases from J; bases unmatched to any gene: 6.

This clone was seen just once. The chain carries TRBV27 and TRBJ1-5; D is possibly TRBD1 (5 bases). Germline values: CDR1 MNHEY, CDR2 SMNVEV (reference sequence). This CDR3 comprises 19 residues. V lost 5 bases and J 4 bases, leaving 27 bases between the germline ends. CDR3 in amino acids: CASSLRPLDLQRGNQPQHF. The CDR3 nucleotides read TGTGCCAGCAGTCTCCGCCCCCTGGACCTGCAAAGGGGAAATCAGCCCCAGCATTTT.

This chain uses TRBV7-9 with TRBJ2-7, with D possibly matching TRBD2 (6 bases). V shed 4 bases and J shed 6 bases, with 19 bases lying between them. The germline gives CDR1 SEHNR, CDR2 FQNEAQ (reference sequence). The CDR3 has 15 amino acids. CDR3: CASSSTLAAKGEQYF. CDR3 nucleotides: TGTGCCAGCAGCTCTACTTTAGCGGCCAAAGGCGAGCAGTACTTC.

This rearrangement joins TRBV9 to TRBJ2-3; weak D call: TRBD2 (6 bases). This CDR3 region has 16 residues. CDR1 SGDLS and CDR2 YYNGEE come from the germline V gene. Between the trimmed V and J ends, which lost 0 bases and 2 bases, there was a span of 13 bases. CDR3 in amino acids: CASSVGGGITTDTQYF. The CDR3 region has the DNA TGTGCCAGCAGCGTAGGGGGAGGAATTACCACAGATACGCAGTATTTT.

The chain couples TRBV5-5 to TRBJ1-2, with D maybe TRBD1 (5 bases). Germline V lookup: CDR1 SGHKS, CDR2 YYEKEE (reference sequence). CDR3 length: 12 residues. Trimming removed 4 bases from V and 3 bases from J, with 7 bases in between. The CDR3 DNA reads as TGTGCCAGCAGCGACAGCGACTATGGCTACACCTTC. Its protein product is CASSDSDYGYTF.

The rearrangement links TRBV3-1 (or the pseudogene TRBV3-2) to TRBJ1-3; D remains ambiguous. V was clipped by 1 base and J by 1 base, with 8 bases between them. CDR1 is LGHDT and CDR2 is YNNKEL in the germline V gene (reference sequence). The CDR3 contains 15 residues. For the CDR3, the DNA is TGTGCCAGCAGCCAAGCGACGGGTTCTGGAAACACCATATATTTT. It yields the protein CASSQATGSGNTIYF.

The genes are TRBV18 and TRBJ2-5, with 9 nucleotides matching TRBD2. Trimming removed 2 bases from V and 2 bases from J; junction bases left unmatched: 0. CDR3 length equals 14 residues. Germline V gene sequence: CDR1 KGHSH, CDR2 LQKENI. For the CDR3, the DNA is TGTGCCAGCTCACCAGCGGGGGGGCAAGAGACCCAGTACTTC. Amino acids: CASSPAGGQETQYF.

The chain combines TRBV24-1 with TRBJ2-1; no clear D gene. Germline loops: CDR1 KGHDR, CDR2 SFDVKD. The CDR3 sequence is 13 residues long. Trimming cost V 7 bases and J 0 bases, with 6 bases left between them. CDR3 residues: CATSISSYNEQFF. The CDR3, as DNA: TGTGCCACCAGCATCAGCTCCTACAATGAGCAGTTCTTC.

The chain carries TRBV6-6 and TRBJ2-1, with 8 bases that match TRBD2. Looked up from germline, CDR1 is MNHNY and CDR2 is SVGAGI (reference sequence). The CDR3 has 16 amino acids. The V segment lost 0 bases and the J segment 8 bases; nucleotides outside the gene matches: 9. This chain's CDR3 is CASSYSTAGGSDEQFF. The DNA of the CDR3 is TGTGCCAGCAGTTACTCGACGGCGGGGGGCAGCGATGAGCAGTTCTTC.

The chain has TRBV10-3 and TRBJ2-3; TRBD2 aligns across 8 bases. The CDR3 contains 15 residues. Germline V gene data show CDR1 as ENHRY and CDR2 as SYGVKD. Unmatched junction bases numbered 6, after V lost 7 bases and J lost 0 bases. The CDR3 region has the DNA TGTGCCATCAAAGCCCCTAGCGGGAGCACAGATACGCAGTATTTT. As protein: CAIKAPSGSTDTQYF.

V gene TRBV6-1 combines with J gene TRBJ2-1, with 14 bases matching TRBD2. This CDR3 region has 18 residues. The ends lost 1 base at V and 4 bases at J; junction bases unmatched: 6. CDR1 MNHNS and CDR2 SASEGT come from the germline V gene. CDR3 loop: CASSEGTSGGTLYNEQFF. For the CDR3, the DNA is TGTGCCAGCAGTGAAGGGACTAGCGGGGGGACTCTTTACAATGAGCAGTTCTTC.

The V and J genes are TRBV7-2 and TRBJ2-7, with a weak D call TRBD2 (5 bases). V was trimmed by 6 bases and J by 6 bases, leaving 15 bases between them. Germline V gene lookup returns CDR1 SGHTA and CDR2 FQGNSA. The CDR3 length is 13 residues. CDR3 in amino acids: CASSFRGQFEQYF. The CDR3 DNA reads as TGTGCCAGCAGTTTCCGGGGTCAATTCGAGCAGTACTTC.

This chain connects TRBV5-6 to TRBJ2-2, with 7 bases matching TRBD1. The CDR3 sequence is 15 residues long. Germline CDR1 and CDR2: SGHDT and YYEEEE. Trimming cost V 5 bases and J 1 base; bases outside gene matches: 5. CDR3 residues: CASSSGGRNTGELFF. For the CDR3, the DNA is TGTGCCAGCAGTTCAGGGGGACGGAACACCGGGGAGCTGTTTTTT.

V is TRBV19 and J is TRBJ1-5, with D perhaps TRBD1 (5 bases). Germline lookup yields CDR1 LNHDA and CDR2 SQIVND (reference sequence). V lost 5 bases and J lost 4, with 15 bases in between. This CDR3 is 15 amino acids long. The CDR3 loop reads CASSPPGKGNQPQHF. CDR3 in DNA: TGTGCCAGTAGTCCCCCAGGGAAGGGTAATCAGCCCCAGCATTTT.